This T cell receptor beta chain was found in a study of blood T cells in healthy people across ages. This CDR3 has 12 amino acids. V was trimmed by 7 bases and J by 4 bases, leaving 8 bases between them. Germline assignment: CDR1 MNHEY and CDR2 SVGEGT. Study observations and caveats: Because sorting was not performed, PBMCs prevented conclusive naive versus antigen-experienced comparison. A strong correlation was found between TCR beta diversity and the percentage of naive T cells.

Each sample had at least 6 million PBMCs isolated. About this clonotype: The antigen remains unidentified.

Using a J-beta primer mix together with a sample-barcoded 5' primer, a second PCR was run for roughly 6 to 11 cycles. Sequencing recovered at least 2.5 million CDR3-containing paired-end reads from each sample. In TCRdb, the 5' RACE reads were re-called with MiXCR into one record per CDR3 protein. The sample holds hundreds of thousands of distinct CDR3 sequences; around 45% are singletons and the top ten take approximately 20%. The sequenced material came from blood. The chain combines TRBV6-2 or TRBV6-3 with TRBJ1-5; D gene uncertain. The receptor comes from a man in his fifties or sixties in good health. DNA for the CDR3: TGTGCCAGCAAAAACTCAAATCAGCCCCAGCATTTT. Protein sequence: CASKNSNQPQHF.